This TCR beta chain emerged from a study of glioma-infiltrating T cells after dendritic cell vaccination (dated by TCRdb to 2016 to 2017). At the level of the whole study: A cohort of approximately 15 glioblastoma patients from Phase I and II dendritic cell vaccination trials was included, of whom 9 were newly diagnosed and 6 had recurrent disease. Each patient got three intradermal injections of the dendritic cell vaccine, spaced at biweekly intervals, in the arm below the axilla. To make the vaccine, monocyte-derived dendritic cells were cultured for 7 to 8 days with IL-4 and GM-CSF and then pulsed overnight with autologous tumor lysate. Between about 2002 and 2013, the patients were given dendritic cell vaccination pulsed with autologous tumor lysate. Survival after dendritic cell vaccination was correlated with TCR sequencing metrics, including TIL content and tumor-blood repertoire overlap. Tumor-infiltrating lymphocyte content was quantified and tumor and blood repertoires were compared in dendritic cell-vaccinated glioblastoma patients by deep sequencing of TCR beta CDR3 regions. Here is what the overall study found, with its caveats: The cohort was small and heterogeneous, and full blood and tumor sets were available for few patients, with initial-recurrent tumor pairs available for even fewer patients. TCR clonality showed no direct relationship with survival, which suggests that a diverse polyclonal response may matter. The response model built on TCR overlap across three groups was characterized as speculative, with prospective validation still needed. After dendritic cell vaccination, a higher estimated pretreatment TIL content predicted longer time to progression and longer overall survival.

The immunoSEQ assay amplified TCRB CDR3 regions from approximately 1.8 micrograms of genomic DNA, or from all available DNA when less than that amount was available. The multiplex PCR relied on 60 forward primers for TCR V beta segments and 13 reverse primers for J beta segments. Synthetic control templates were spiked into each sample at limiting dilution to estimate reads per starting template. Sequencing produced 87 bp reads on the Illumina HiSeq System. The source study handled its data this way. PCR and sequencing errors were removed by a nearest neighbor algorithm that merged closely related sequences. TCR overlap was measured as the percentage of unique tumor TCR beta sequences also present in the same patient's peripheral blood. TCRdb limited this immuneACCESS table to in-frame rearrangements with V and J called. A share of clones is missing; checked studies link under half to unresolved V genes, and the rest is unexplained. That table gives V, J and clone size, and the DNA gave D and trimming. Recorded for this sample are more than 95,000 clones; 75% to 85% of them occurred a single time. The ten largest make up over 9.5% of the sample.

This clone has only one observation. Its antigen is unknown. No much larger clone exists at a distance of one base, and base qualities are not known. From the cysteine through the phenylalanine, the CDR3 covers 14 amino acids. The only DNA kept is the CDR3, 42 bases in frame from the first base. V is pared back by 0 bases and J by 4 bases, with 9 bases lying between the germline termini. From a lookup of the germline V gene (reference sequence), CDR1 and CDR2 are LNHNV and YYDKDF. Selection of patients required sufficient residual fresh-frozen tumor tissue and over two years of available survival data. Molecular status otherwise varied across the glioblastoma patients, but none of them carried an isocitrate dehydrogenase mutation. PBMC were collected before vaccination, two weeks after the third vaccination, and at tumor progression if tumor progression occurred. Genomic DNA was extracted with the Qiagen DNeasy Blood extraction Kit.

The receptor was derived from a human donor with glioblastoma. Recombination connected TRBV15 to TRBJ1-2; the D segment could be TRBD1, given 6 matching bases. The specimen comprised blood, sampled before dendritic cell vaccination. Here is the DNA: TGTGCCACCAGCAGAGAGGCAGGGGTCTATGGCTACACCTTC. Its translation is CATSREAGVYGYTF.